The TCR beta chain under discussion was sequenced for a study of blood T cell repertoires in COVID-19. Study-level background: COVID-19 samples collected from the United States, Italy and Spain covered acute and convalescent phases. Sample material is recorded as cDNA or gDNA derived from T cells, B-cell-depleted T cells, or PBMCs.

Across fewer than 25 US areas, participants ranged in age from roughly 18 to 95 years. Cohort allocation depended upon clinical history that participants reported. Using immunoSEQ multiplex PCR, the repertoire was profiled, and TCRdb retains in-frame clones only, with some absent. The sample yields approximately 210,000 clones, approximately 84% seen once. The sample consisted of PBMCs or T cells enriched from blood (not recorded which). This clonotype was obtained from a man in his forties who had recovered from COVID-19.

The DNA of the CDR3 is TGTGCCAGCAGCAAAGGACAGGGGCAAGAGACCCAGTACTTC. It translates to CASSKGQGQETQYF. The J gene is TRBJ2-5, the V gene TRBV7-9; 9 positions match TRBD1. This CDR3 spans 14 amino acids. CDR1 is SEHNR, CDR2 FQNEAQ, per germline (reference sequence). The V segment lost 5 bases and the J segment 2 bases; nucleotides outside the gene matches: 3.